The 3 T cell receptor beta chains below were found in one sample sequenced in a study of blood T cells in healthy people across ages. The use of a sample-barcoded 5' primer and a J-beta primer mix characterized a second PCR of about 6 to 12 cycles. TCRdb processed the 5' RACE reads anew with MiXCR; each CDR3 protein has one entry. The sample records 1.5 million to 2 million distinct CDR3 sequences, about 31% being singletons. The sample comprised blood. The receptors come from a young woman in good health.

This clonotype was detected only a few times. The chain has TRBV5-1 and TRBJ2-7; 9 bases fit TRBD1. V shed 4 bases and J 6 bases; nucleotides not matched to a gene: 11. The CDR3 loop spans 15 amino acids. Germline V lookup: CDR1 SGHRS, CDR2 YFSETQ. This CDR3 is CASSDGTGKGFEQYF. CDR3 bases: TGCGCCAGCAGCGACGGGACAGGGAAAGGATTCGAGCAGTACTTC.

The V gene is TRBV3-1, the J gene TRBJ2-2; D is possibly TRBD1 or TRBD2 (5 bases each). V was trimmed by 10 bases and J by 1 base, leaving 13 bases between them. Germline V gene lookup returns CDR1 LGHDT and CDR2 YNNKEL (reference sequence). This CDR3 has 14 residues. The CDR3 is CAIPGRGNTGELFF. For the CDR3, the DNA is TGTGCCATCCCGGGACGGGGGAACACCGGGGAGCTGTTTTTT.

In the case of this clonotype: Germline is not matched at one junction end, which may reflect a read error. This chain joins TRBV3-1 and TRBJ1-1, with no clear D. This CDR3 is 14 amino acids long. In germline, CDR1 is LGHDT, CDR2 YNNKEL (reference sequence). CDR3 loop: CANSARETNTEAFF. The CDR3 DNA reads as TGTGCCAACAGCGCCCGGGAGACTAACACTGAAGCTTTCTTT. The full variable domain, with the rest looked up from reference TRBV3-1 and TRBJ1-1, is DTAVSQTPKYLVTQMGNDKSIKCEQNLGHDTMYWYKQDSKKFLKIMFSYNNKELIINETVPNRFSPKSPDKAHLNLHINSLELGDSAVYFCANSARETNTEAFFGQGTRLTVV.